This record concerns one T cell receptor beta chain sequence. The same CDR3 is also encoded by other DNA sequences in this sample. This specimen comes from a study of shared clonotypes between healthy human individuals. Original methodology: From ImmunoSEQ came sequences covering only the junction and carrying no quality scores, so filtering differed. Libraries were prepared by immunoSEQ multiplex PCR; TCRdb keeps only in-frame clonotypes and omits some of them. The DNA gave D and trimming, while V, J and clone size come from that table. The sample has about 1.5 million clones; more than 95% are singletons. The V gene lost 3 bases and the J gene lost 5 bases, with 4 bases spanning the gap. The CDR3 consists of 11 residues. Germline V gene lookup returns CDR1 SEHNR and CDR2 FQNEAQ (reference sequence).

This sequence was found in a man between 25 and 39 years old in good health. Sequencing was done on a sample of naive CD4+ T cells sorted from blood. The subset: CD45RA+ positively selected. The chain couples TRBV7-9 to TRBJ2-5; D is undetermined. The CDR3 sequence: CASSFGETQYF. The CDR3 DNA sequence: TGTGCCAGCAGCTTTGGGGAGACCCAGTACTTC.